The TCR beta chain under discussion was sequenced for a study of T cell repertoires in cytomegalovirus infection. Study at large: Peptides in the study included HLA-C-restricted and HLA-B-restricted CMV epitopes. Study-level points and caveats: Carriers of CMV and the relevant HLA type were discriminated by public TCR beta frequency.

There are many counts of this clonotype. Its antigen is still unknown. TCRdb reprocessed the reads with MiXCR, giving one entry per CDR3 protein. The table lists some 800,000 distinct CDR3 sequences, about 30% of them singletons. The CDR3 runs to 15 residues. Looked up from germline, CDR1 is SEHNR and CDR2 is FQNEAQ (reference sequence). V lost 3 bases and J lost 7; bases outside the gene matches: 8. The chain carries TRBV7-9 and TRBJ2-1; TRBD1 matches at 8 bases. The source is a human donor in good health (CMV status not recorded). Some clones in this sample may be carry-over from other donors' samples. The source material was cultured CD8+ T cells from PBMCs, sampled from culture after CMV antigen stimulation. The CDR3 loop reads CASSFKDRERNEQFF. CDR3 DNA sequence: TGTGCCAGCAGCTTTAAGGACAGGGAGAGAAATGAGCAGTTCTTC.